One and the same sample provided the 20 T cell receptor beta chains below, sequenced in a study of blood T cell repertoires in COVID-19. The protocol was immunoSEQ multiplex PCR, while the TCRdb copy is restricted to in-frame clones and leaves out a portion. The repertoire holds about 150,000 clones, with about nine tenths as singletons. Sequencing was performed on peripheral blood. All receptors derive from a woman in her 50s with acute or convalescent COVID-19.

CDR3 in amino acids: CAWRGGGAGYGYTF. In DNA, the CDR3 is TGTGCCTGGAGAGGTGGAGGGGCAGGCTATGGCTACACCTTC. The V gene is TRBV30, the J gene TRBJ1-2, with D possibly being TRBD1 (5 bases). Trimming removed 3 bases at V and 4 bases at J, with 15 bases between. This CDR3 contains 14 residues. The germline V gene encodes CDR1 GTSNPN and CDR2 SVGIG (reference sequence).

V gene TRBV6-1 combines with J gene TRBJ2-7; possible D gene TRBD1, 5 bases. V was clipped by 3 bases and J by 3 bases, with 12 bases between them. Germline CDR1 is MNHNS and CDR2 is SASEGT. This CDR3 comprises 14 residues. CDR3 DNA sequence: TGTGCCAGCAGTGAGCCTACAGGAGTCTACGAGCAGTACTTC. Translation gives CASSEPTGVYEQYF.

The chain is built from TRBV18 and TRBJ1-2; 7 bases line up with TRBD1. V lost 6 bases and J lost 0; bases outside the gene matches: 13. There are 17 residues in the CDR3. Looked up from germline, CDR1 is KGHSH and CDR2 is LQKENI. The CDR3 region is CASSRRDRQYSNYGYTF. The CDR3 nucleotides are TGTGCCAGCTCCCGGAGGGACAGACAGTATTCTAACTATGGCTACACCTTC.

This clone was picked up one time. CDR3 protein: CASSQHVQGDGYTF. CDR3 bases: TGTGCCAGCAGCCAACATGTACAGGGTGATGGCTACACCTTC. The chain carries TRBV14 and TRBJ1-2; TRBD1 is a possible D gene (6 bases). Trimming removed 2 bases at V and 6 bases at J, with 13 bases between. This CDR3 comprises 14 residues. Germline V lookup: CDR1 SGHDN, CDR2 FVKESK.

The J gene is TRBJ1-5, the V gene TRBV7-9; TRBD1 is a possible D gene (5 bases). Germline CDR1 SEHNR, CDR2 FQNEAQ (reference sequence). This CDR3 is 15 amino acids long. V shed 1 base and J shed 4 bases, with 11 bases lying between them. CDR3 DNA sequence: TGTGCCAGCAGCTTAGGGACACCCGGAAATCAGCCCCAGCATTTT. Translated, it gives CASSLGTPGNQPQHF.

The table lists this clone with a count of one. CDR3 coding DNA: TGTGCCAGCTCAAAGGGACCGTGGGCTAGCGGCACAGATACGCAGTATTTT. Protein product: CASSKGPWASGTDTQYF. The V call is TRBV18, the J call TRBJ2-3, with D possibly being TRBD2 (6 bases). Trimming pared 5 bases from V and 1 base from J, leaving 19 bases between. CDR1 is KGHSH and CDR2 is LQKENI in the germline V gene. This CDR3 contains 17 residues.

This clone was picked up a small number of times. Different DNA sequences within this sample yield the same CDR3. The chain is built from TRBV5-4 and TRBJ1-2; 7 positions match TRBD1. Germline lookup yields CDR1 SGHNT and CDR2 YYREEE (reference sequence). The CDR3 sequence is 13 residues long. V was clipped by 0 bases and J by 5 bases; unmatched bases: 1. CDR3 nucleotide sequence: TGTGCCAGCAGCTTGGACAGGGGTTATGGCTACACCTTC. As protein: CASSLDRGYGYTF. Full variable domain (missing parts from reference TRBV5-4 and TRBJ1-2): ETGVTQSPTHLIKTRGQQVTLRCSSQSGHNTVSWYQQALGQGPQFIFQYYREEENGRGNFPPRFSGLQFPNYSSELNVNALELDDSALYLCASSLDRGYGYTFGSGTRLTVV.

This chain connects TRBV2 to TRBJ1-3, with D perhaps matching TRBD1 (6 bases). The CDR3 totals 14 residues. V was clipped by 6 bases and J by 4 bases, with 13 bases between them. The germline gives CDR1 SNHLY, CDR2 FYNNEI. CDR3 DNA sequence: TGTGCCAGCAGCAGAGACAGGTTCGGAAACACCATATATTTT. Its protein is CASSRDRFGNTIYF.

The chain uses TRBV15 and TRBJ1-4; D is ambiguous. V lost 0 bases and J 3 bases, leaving 20 bases between the germline ends. The CDR3 runs to 19 residues. From germline, CDR1 is LNHNV and CDR2 YYDKDF (reference sequence). The chain's CDR3 is CATSRDRIGGPVANEKLFF. In DNA, the CDR3 is TGTGCCACCAGCAGAGACCGAATCGGCGGGCCTGTAGCTAATGAAAAACTGTTTTTT.

V usage is TRBV2 and J usage is TRBJ1-2; 7 bases map to TRBD1. The CDR3 extends over 14 amino acids. V shed 4 bases, J shed 6 bases, and the junction held 8 bases outside the gene matches. The germline V gene encodes CDR1 SNHLY and CDR2 FYNNEI. DNA of the CDR3: TGTGCCAGCAGTGGACAGGGAAATCGCGATGGCTACACCTTC. Translating it yields CASSGQGNRDGYTF.

The chain links TRBV15 to TRBJ2-1; the match to TRBD2 covers 12 bases. With 1 base clipped from V and 4 bases from J, the junction kept 5 bases outside the gene matches. Germline CDR1 LNHNV, CDR2 YYDKDF (reference sequence). The CDR3 covers 17 residues. CDR3 amino acids: CATSRGTSGTTYNEQFF. The DNA for the CDR3 is TGTGCCACCAGCAGAGGGACTAGCGGGACGACATACAATGAGCAGTTCTTC.

The CDR3 DNA is TGTGCCAGCAGCGATGGGAGGGGCGCTATCTACGAGCAGTACTTC. This translates into CASSDGRGAIYEQYF. The chain joins TRBV7-6 to TRBJ2-7; 7 bases are a match to TRBD2. The CDR3 is 15 residues long. With 5 bases clipped from V and 3 bases from J, the junction kept 10 bases outside the gene matches. Germline CDR1 SGHVS, CDR2 FNYEAQ.

About this clone itself: At the DNA level, this CDR3 is encoded by other sequences in the same sample as well. This chain links TRBV5-1 with TRBJ2-1; 7 nucleotides line up with TRBD2. The V gene's germline CDR1 is SGHRS and CDR2 YFSETQ. The CDR3 spans 15 residues. V dropped 1 base and J dropped 1; count of bases not matched to a gene: 2. DNA of the CDR3: TGCGCCAGCAGCTTGACGGGGGGATCCTACAATGAGCAGTTCTTC. Its translation: CASSLTGGSYNEQFF. Variable domain in full (rest from reference TRBV5-1 and TRBJ2-1): KAGVTQTPRYLIKTRGQQVTLSCSPISGHRSVSWYQQTPGQGLQFLFEYFSETQRNKGNFPGRFSGRQFSNSRSEMNVSTLELGDSALYLCASSLTGGSYNEQFFGPGTRLTVL.

The rearrangement links TRBV24-1 to TRBJ2-3; 8 bases are shared with TRBD2. This CDR3 has 16 amino acids. Germline values: CDR1 KGHDR, CDR2 SFDVKD. Trimming at V came to 2 bases and at J to 6 bases, leaving 9 bases not matched to a gene. The CDR3 loop reads CATSDYTSSGSDTQYF. The CDR3 DNA reads TGTGCCACCAGTGATTATACGTCTAGCGGGTCGGATACGCAGTATTTT.

The genes are TRBV29-1 and TRBJ2-1, with D perhaps matching TRBD1 (8 bases). The CDR3 loop spans 13 amino acids. The V gene's germline CDR1 is SQVTM and CDR2 ANQGSEA. The ends were cut back, 6 bases at V and 4 bases at J, with 13 bases in the middle. The CDR3 loop reads CSVGGTGYNEQFF. As DNA, the CDR3 is TGCAGCGTGGGGGGGACAGGATACAATGAGCAGTTCTTC.

This chain uses TRBV11-2 with TRBJ1-1; the match to TRBD1 covers 10 bases. Germline V gives CDR1 SGHAT, CDR2 FQNNGV. With V trimmed by 2 bases and J by 6 bases, 6 bases remained unmatched. The CDR3 runs 15 residues. This chain's CDR3 is CASSLPTGGFSEAFF. The DNA of the CDR3 is TGTGCCAGCAGCTTACCGACAGGGGGCTTCTCTGAAGCTTTCTTT. The complete variable domain, with remaining parts taken from reference TRBV11-2 and TRBJ1-1, reads EAGVAQSPRYKIIEKRQSVAFWCNPISGHATLYWYQQILGQGPKLLIQFQNNGVVDDSQLPKDRFSAERLKGVDSTLKIQPAKLEDSAVYLCASSLPTGGFSEAFFGQGTRLTVV.

V gene TRBV6-6 combines with J gene TRBJ2-7; 9 bases are shared with TRBD2. There are 14 residues in the CDR3. The germline gives CDR1 MNHNY, CDR2 SVGAGI (reference sequence). The V segment lost 1 base and the J segment 6 bases; nucleotides outside the gene matches: 4. As DNA, the CDR3 is TGTGCCAGCAGTTACTTGCGGGAGGGAGTCGAGCAGTACTTC. Its translation is CASSYLREGVEQYF.

This chain connects TRBV6-4 to TRBJ1-2, with unresolved D. The CDR3 has 14 residues. Germline lookup yields CDR1 MRHNA and CDR2 SNTAGT. V was trimmed by 2 bases and J by 2 bases, leaving 9 bases between them. The CDR3 DNA sequence: TGTGCCAGCAGTGACGCAGGCGAGAACTATGGCTACACCTTC. Translation gives CASSDAGENYGYTF.

This sequence joins TRBV6-5 and TRBJ2-3; possible D gene TRBD2, 7 bases. Trimming shortened V by 7 bases and J by 2 bases, and 10 bases separated the two germline ends. CDR3 length: 13 residues. CDR1 MNHEY and CDR2 SVGAGI come from the germline V gene. CDR3 nucleotide sequence: TGTGCCAGCACGCGGGGGCACACAGATACGCAGTATTTT. It yields the protein CASTRGHTDTQYF.

This chain links TRBV5-1 with TRBJ1-6; D possibly corresponds to TRBD1 (6 bases). Per germline, CDR1 SGHRS and CDR2 YFSETQ. The CDR3 is 12 residues long. V lost 7 bases to trimming and J lost 5 bases, with 7 bases between them. The CDR3 bases are TGCGCCAGCTCAGGGGATAATTCACCCCTCCACTTT. This translates into CASSGDNSPLHF. Filled out from reference TRBV5-1 and TRBJ1-6, the complete variable domain reads KAGVTQTPRYLIKTRGQQVTLSCSPISGHRSVSWYQQTPGQGLQFLFEYFSETQRNKGNFPGRFSGRQFSNSRSEMNVSTLELGDSALYLCASSGDNSPLHFGNGTRLTVT.